Listed below are T cell receptor beta chains from one sample, sequenced in a study of Graves' ophthalmopathy and Graves' hyperthyroidism. Each CDR3 protein is one row after TCRdb ran MiXCR on the multiplex PCR reads. The table records hundreds of thousands of distinct CDR3 sequences, approximately 15% of them present only once. Material: blood. These receptors all stem from a woman aged 30 to 39 with Graves' ophthalmopathy. The CDR3 runs from the conserved cysteine through the conserved F or W. Each record gives: D gene, J gene, V gene, clone size, CDR3 protein, CDR3 DNA. The D gene is left open where the match is weak. Size values are once, few and many counts, or a class for expanded clones, and some rows have none.

. TRBJ1-5 TRBV6-1 many CASSDQGDQPQHF TGTGCCAGCAGTGATCAGGGTGATCAGCCCCAGCATTTT
TRBD1 TRBJ2-4 TRBV19 many CASRPTGAIAKNIQYF TGTGCCAGTAGACCCACAGGGGCGATAGCCAAAAACATTCAGTACTTC
TRBD2 TRBJ2-2 TRBV11-1 . CASSLARAGTRNTGELFF TGTGCCAGCAGCTTAGCGCGAGCGGGAACCCGGAACACCGGGGAGCTGTTTTTT
TRBD2 TRBJ2-7 TRBV12-3/TRBV12-4 many CASKTMLADPYEQYF TGTGCCAGCAAAACCATGCTAGCGGATCCCTACGAGCAGTACTTC
. TRBJ1-1 TRBV6-1 many CASSEHVTEAFF TGTGCCAGCAGTGAACACGTCACTGAAGCTTTCTTT
. TRBJ2-6 TRBV28 many CASTDSGANVLTF TGTGCCAGCACGGACTCTGGGGCCAACGTCCTGACTTTC
. TRBJ1-3 TRBV24-1 many CATSEHPGKGGGNTIYF TGTGCCACCAGCGAACATCCAGGCAAGGGAGGCGGAAACACCATATATTTT
. TRBJ2-4 TRBV6-1 many CASRTMAGTGKSGGNIQYF TGTGCCAGCAGAACCATGGCCGGAACAGGGAAGAGTGGTGGGAACATTCAGTACTTC
. TRBJ1-1 TRBV14 many CASSPPLGPNTEAFF TGTGCCAGCAGCCCCCCGTTAGGGCCGAACACTGAAGCTTTCTTT
. TRBJ1-2 TRBV9 . CASSVTPGTENGYTF TGTGCCAGCAGCGTTACCCCCGGGACGGAGAATGGCTACACCTTC
TRBD2 TRBJ2-7 TRBV12-3/TRBV12-4 many CASSSGTSGRNYEQYF TGTGCCAGCAGTTCCGGGACTAGCGGGAGGAACTACGAGCAGTACTTC
. TRBJ2-2 TRBV24-1 many CATSKTGELFF TGTGCCACCAGTAAAACCGGGGAGCTGTTTTTT
TRBD1 TRBJ1-2 TRBV7-2 many CASIQTYGTAGGYTF TGTGCCAGCATCCAGACATACGGGACAGCGGGAGGCTACACCTTC
. TRBJ2-6 TRBV11-1 . CASSLRQLSGANVLTF TGTGCCAGCAGCTTAAGGCAGCTCTCTGGGGCCAACGTCCTGACTTTC
. TRBJ1-5 TRBV28 many CASSSQRGKKAQPQHF TGTGCCAGCAGCTCACAGAGAGGAAAAAAGGCACAGCCCCAGCATTTT
. TRBJ2-7 TRBV6-1 few CASRRDSTEWAEQYF TGTGCCAGCAGGCGGGACTCAACGGAATGGGCCGAGCAGTACTTC
. TRBJ2-2 TRBV11-2 many CASEVGTGELFF TGTGCCAGCGAGGTCGGAACCGGGGAGCTGTTTTTT
. TRBJ2-7 TRBV28 many CASSFRVAFYEQYF TGTGCCAGCAGCTTTAGGGTAGCGTTCTACGAGCAGTACTTC
TRBD1 TRBJ2-7 TRBV20-1 . CSAEDRAVYEQYF TGCAGTGCCGAGGACAGGGCCGTCTACGAGCAGTACTTC
. TRBJ1-5 TRBV19 . CASSPAARQPQQF TGTGCCAGTAGTCCCGCGGCTAGGCAGCCCCAGCAGTTT
. TRBJ2-7 TRBV20-1 . CSAPVLGAEQYF TGCAGTGCCCCAGTTTTAGGGGCCGAGCAGTACTTC
. TRBJ2-7 TRBV9 many CASSVGGPPYEQYF TGTGCCAGCAGCGTAGGTGGTCCTCCCTACGAGCAGTACTTC
. TRBJ1-2 TRBV19 . CASSIGLGGDGYTF TGTGCCAGTAGTATCGGGTTGGGAGGGGATGGCTACACCTTC
TRBD1 TRBJ1-1 TRBV12-5 many CASGLGTGANTEAFF TGTGCTAGTGGTTTGGGGACAGGTGCGAACACTGAAGCTTTCTTT
. TRBJ2-5 TRBV5-1 few CASRREPGAYQETQYF TGCGCCAGCAGAAGGGAACCGGGAGCGTACCAAGAGACCCAGTACTTC
. TRBJ1-2 TRBV2 many CASSESTDGYTF TGTGCCAGCAGTGAATCGACAGATGGCTACACCTTC
. TRBJ1-6 TRBV2 many CASSGSPQNSPLHF TGTGCCAGCAGTGGGTCCCCCCAGAATTCACCCCTCCACTTT
. TRBJ2-5 TRBV2 many CATSVETQYF TGTGCCACCTCGGTAGAGACCCAGTACTTC
. TRBJ2-2 TRBV6-1 few CATLPGPPTGELFF TGTGCCACTCTACCGGGTCCTCCCACCGGGGAGCTGTTTTTT
. TRBJ2-2 TRBV28 many CASSLDHPTTGELFF TGTGCCAGCAGTTTAGACCACCCAACCACCGGGGAGCTGTTTTTT
TRBD2 TRBJ2-7 TRBV28 many CASSRGLAVSYEQYF TGTGCCAGCAGCAGGGGACTAGCGGTCTCCTACGAGCAGTACTTC
. TRBJ1-1 TRBV6-5 many CASSYGASEAFF TGTGCCAGCAGTTACGGGGCATCAGAAGCTTTCTTT
TRBD1 TRBJ2-7 TRBV28 many CASSLTGAGYEQYF TGTGCCAGCAGTTTAACAGGGGCTGGCTACGAGCAGTACTTC
. TRBJ2-7 TRBV6-1 many CASTSEEGYEQYF TGTGCCAGCACCTCCGAGGAGGGTTACGAGCAGTACTTC
. TRBJ1-1 TRBV30 few CAWSVRVGEAFF TGTGCCTGGAGTGTACGAGTAGGTGAAGCTTTCTTT
TRBD2 TRBJ2-7 TRBV30 many CAWSVGEGGGADEQYF TGTGCCTGGAGTGTGGGGGAAGGCGGGGGGGCCGACGAGCAGTACTTC
TRBD1 TRBJ1-1 TRBV12-3/TRBV12-4 many CASSPRQGALNTEAFF TGTGCCAGCAGTCCCCGACAGGGGGCGTTGAACACTGAAGCTTTCTTT
. TRBJ1-1 TRBV14 many CASSQEWEKAFF TGTGCCAGCAGCCAAGAGTGGGAGAAAGCTTTCTTT
TRBD1 TRBJ1-2 TRBV4-2 . CASSQDLGQGGLGRGYTF TGTGCCAGCAGCCAAGATCTCGGACAGGGAGGGCTCGGCCGTGGCTACACCTTC
TRBD1 TRBJ2-2 TRBV2 many CASSAQGAPGELFF TGTGCCAGCAGTGCGCAGGGGGCGCCCGGGGAGCTGTTTTTT
. TRBJ1-1 TRBV28 many CASSLTSYRAQVGNTEAFF TGTGCCAGCAGTCTGACATCCTACAGGGCTCAAGTAGGGAACACTGAAGCTTTCTTT
TRBD1 TRBJ1-5 TRBV19 many CASTPRDSNQPQHF TGTGCCAGTACCCCTAGGGACAGTAATCAGCCCCAGCATTTT
. TRBJ1-5 TRBV28 many CASSFQGTGQPQHF TGTGCCAGCAGTTTTCAGGGGACGGGGCAGCCCCAGCATTTT
TRBD1 TRBJ1-5 TRBV6-1 . CASRETGTGGGQPQHF TGTGCCAGCAGAGAAACCGGGACAGGGGGCGGGCAGCCCCAGCATTTT
TRBD1 TRBJ2-7 TRBV29-1 many CSYGTGGHEQYF TGCAGCTACGGGACAGGGGGCCACGAGCAGTACTTC
TRBD1 TRBJ2-7 TRBV9 many CASSVSGGSSYEQYF TGTGCCAGCAGCGTGTCAGGGGGAAGCTCCTACGAGCAGTACTTC
TRBD1 TRBJ1-6 TRBV27 few CASSLGGGFLSPLHF TGTGCCAGCAGTTTAGGAGGGGGCTTTCTTTCACCCCTCCACTTT
TRBD1 TRBJ1-2 TRBV12-3/TRBV12-4 many CASSTSRQGRGYTF TGTGCCAGCAGTACTAGCAGACAGGGCCGTGGCTACACCTTC
TRBD1 TRBJ1-5 TRBV2 many CASSVGQGAIQPQHF TGTGCCAGCAGTGTCGGACAGGGGGCGATTCAGCCCCAGCATTTT
. TRBJ1-5 TRBV29-1 . CSVADGGRNQPQHF TGCAGCGTTGCGGACGGGGGACGCAATCAGCCCCAGCATTTT
. TRBJ2-3 TRBV18 . CASSPTVRSTDTQYF TGTGCCAGCTCACCGACAGTGCGTAGCACAGATACGCAGTATTTT
. TRBJ1-1 TRBV27 many CASIPTGPGTEAFF TGTGCCAGCATCCCGACGGGCCCCGGAACTGAAGCTTTCTTT
. TRBJ1-1 TRBV6-2/TRBV6-3 many CASSYSWTEAFF TGTGCCAGCAGTTACTCATGGACTGAAGCTTTCTTT
. TRBJ1-2 TRBV6-5 many CASTRQDKWTYGYTF TGTGCCAGCACTCGACAGGATAAGTGGACCTATGGCTACACCTTC
. TRBJ2-7 TRBV25-1 many CASSYGTYEQYF TGTGCCAGCAGTTACGGGACCTACGAGCAGTACTTC
TRBD1 TRBJ2-5 TRBV6-1 many CASRGQPKEETQYF TGTGCCAGCAGGGGACAGCCCAAAGAGGAGACCCAGTACTTC
. TRBJ1-3 TRBV6-5 . CASSYATPGNTIYF TGTGCCAGCAGTTACGCGACACCTGGAAACACCATATATTTT